This TCR beta chain was sequenced for a study of technical replicates of blood from a handful of donors. The assay was immunoSEQ multiplex PCR, and TCRdb's table has in-frame clones only and misses some. Of more than 80,000 clones listed, approximately 94% are singletons. The CDR3 runs to 15 residues. Between the trimmed V and J ends, which lost 2 bases and 8 bases, there was a span of 17 bases. Germline V gene data show CDR1 as SGHDT and CDR2 as YYEEEE. The receptor's source is a human donor in good health. The chain recombines TRBV5-6 with TRBJ2-1; TRBD1 is a possible D gene (5 bases). The sequenced sample was T cells isolated from PBMCs. Written as DNA, the CDR3 is TGTGCCAGCAGCTTAATTAGGTGGGAAGGGGATGAGCAGTTCTTC. Translation gives CASSLIRWEGDEQFF.